The rows below give T cell receptor beta chains drawn from one sample of a study of CD8 T cells in Susac syndrome. TCRdb called the immunoSEQ multiplex PCR reads again in MiXCR, with one record for every CDR3 protein. The sample includes 150,000 to 200,000 distinct CDR3 sequences, less than 95% seen only once; the top ten take about 0.094%. What was sequenced was CD4+ T cells from PBMCs. The receptors stem from a human donor with multiple sclerosis. Both conserved end residues are part of each CDR3. Fields, in order: J gene, clone size, D gene, V gene, CDR3 DNA, CDR3 protein. The D gene is left open where the match is weak. Not all rows give a size; the values are once, few, many and, for expanded clones, a class.

J gene: TRBJ1-2; clone size: NA; D gene: NA; V gene: TRBV6-2/TRBV6-3; CDR3 DNA: TGTGCCAGCAGTCCCATAACGACAGAAGCCCATGGCTACACCTTC; CDR3 protein: CASSPITTEAHGYTF
J gene: TRBJ1-2; clone size: once; D gene: NA; V gene: TRBV7-9; CDR3 DNA: TGTGCCAGCAGCTTAATGGAGAGCTATGGCTACACCTTC; CDR3 protein: CASSLMESYGYTF
J gene: TRBJ2-1; clone size: few; D gene: TRBD2; V gene: TRBV19; CDR3 DNA: TGTGCCAGTAGTACCTTGGGACTAAGGGGAAACAATGAGCAGTTCTTC; CDR3 protein: CASSTLGLRGNNEQFF
J gene: TRBJ1-4; clone size: once; D gene: NA; V gene: TRBV7-2; CDR3 DNA: TGTGCCAGCAGCCGATACAGGGATGAAAAACTGTTTTTT; CDR3 protein: CASSRYRDEKLFF
J gene: TRBJ2-7; clone size: NA; D gene: TRBD1; V gene: TRBV5-1; CDR3 DNA: TGCGCCAGCAGCTCCGACAGGGACGAGCAGTACTTC; CDR3 protein: CASSSDRDEQYF
J gene: TRBJ2-7; clone size: NA; D gene: NA; V gene: TRBV10-3; CDR3 DNA: TGTGCCATCAGTGAGGAGGTCGAGCAGTACTTC; CDR3 protein: CAISEEVEQYF
J gene: TRBJ1-2; clone size: once; D gene: NA; V gene: TRBV12-3/TRBV12-4; CDR3 DNA: TGTGCCAGCAGCCAGGGACACGACTATGGCTACACCTTC; CDR3 protein: CASSQGHDYGYTF
J gene: TRBJ1-5; clone size: NA; D gene: NA; V gene: TRBV12-3/TRBV12-4; CDR3 DNA: TGTGCCAGCAGTTTTAAGGGGGACCAGCCCCAGCATTTT; CDR3 protein: CASSFKGDQPQHF
J gene: TRBJ1-4; clone size: NA; D gene: TRBD1; V gene: TRBV20-1; CDR3 DNA: TGCAGTGCTTCCGGGACCCGAGGGGGCACTAATGAAAAACTGTTTTTT; CDR3 protein: CSASGTRGGTNEKLFF
J gene: TRBJ1-1; clone size: once; D gene: NA; V gene: TRBV6-1; CDR3 DNA: TGTGCCAGCAGTGGTACAGTGACAACTGAAGCTTTCTTT; CDR3 protein: CASSGTVTTEAFF
J gene: TRBJ2-3; clone size: NA; D gene: NA; V gene: TRBV2; CDR3 DNA: TGTGCCAGCAGTGATGGCAGAAGCACAGATACGCAGTATTTT; CDR3 protein: CASSDGRSTDTQYF
J gene: TRBJ2-5; clone size: NA; D gene: TRBD2; V gene: TRBV27; CDR3 DNA: TGTGCCAGCAGTTTACTAGCGGCTACTATGGAGACCCAGTACTTC; CDR3 protein: CASSLLAATMETQYF
J gene: TRBJ2-1; clone size: NA; D gene: TRBD2; V gene: TRBV27; CDR3 DNA: TGTGCCAGCAGTCCCTTCGGCGGACTAGCGGGGTACAATGAGCAGTTCTTC; CDR3 protein: CASSPFGGLAGYNEQFF
J gene: TRBJ2-7; clone size: NA; D gene: TRBD1; V gene: TRBV2; CDR3 DNA: TGTGCCAGCAGTGAGCAGGGGGCAGACTACGAGCAGTACTTC; CDR3 protein: CASSEQGADYEQYF